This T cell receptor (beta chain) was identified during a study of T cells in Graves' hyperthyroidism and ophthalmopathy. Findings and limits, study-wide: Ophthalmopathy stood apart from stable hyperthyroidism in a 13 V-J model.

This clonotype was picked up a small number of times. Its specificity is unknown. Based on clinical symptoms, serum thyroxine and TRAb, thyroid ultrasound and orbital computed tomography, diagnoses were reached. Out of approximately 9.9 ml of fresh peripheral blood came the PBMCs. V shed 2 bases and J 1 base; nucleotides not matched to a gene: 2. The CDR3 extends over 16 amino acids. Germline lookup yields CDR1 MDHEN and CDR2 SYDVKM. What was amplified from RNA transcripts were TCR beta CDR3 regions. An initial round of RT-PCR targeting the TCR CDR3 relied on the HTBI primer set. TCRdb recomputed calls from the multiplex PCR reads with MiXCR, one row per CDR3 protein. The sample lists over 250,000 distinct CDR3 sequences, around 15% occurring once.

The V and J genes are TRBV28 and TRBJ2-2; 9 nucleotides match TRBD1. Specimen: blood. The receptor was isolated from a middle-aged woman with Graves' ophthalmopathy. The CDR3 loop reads CASSLRDRVNTGELFF. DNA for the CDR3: TGTGCCAGCAGTTTACGGGACAGGGTGAACACCGGGGAGCTGTTTTTT.